This note documents a single TCR beta chain sequence. Its target is not known. From the RACE reads, TCRdb called clonotypes with MiXCR, one entry per CDR3 protein. The table records just under 350,000 distinct CDR3 sequences, around 7% of them present only once. These data belong to a study of human T cells and chemical hapten exposure. Study-level information: Patients were mainly female, each with alopecia areata, totalis or universalis.

Broader study findings: Expanded TCRs showed more large CDR3 clusters than pre-sensitization or healthy control sets.

This CDR3 contains 12 residues. The ends were cut back, 8 bases at V and 3 bases at J, with 11 bases in the middle. CDR1 is LGHDT and CDR2 is YNNKEL in the germline V gene (reference sequence). This sample's time point: patch test 1, 2 weeks after DPC sensitization. Treatment in this sample: therapeutic diphenylcyclopropenone sensitization with weekly scalp DPC. This sequence was found in a woman in her late teens or twenties with alopecia areata. Some clones in this sample may be carry-over from other donors' samples. This chain joins TRBV3-1 and TRBJ2-7; D unresolved. Sequencing used whole blood, obtained in connection with sensitization to the hapten diphenylcyclopropenone (DPC). The CDR3 coding sequence is TGTGCCAGCTCCGGGCTCCACTACGAGCAGTACTTC. Protein: CASSGLHYEQYF.